This T cell receptor beta chain comes out of a study of cytomegalovirus exposure and HLA in healthy donors. Primers for the PCR totalled 60 Vbeta and 13 Jbeta. Clones were read by immunoSEQ multiplex PCR, and TCRdb kept only the in-frame ones, dropping some. The sample consists of more than 140,000 clones, over 60% of them appearing once. CDR1 MNHNS and CDR2 SASEGT come from the germline V gene. There are 13 residues in the CDR3. The germline V and J ends were trimmed by 8 bases and 4 bases, with 14 bases remaining between them. The V and J genes are TRBV6-1 and TRBJ1-1; a possible D gene is TRBD1 (6 bases). This sequence was found in a woman under 40 in good health and CMV-seropositive. Sequencing was done on a sample of PBMCs. In DNA form, the CDR3 reads TGTGCCAGCGTGGGGGTACAGGGCACTGAAGCTTTCTTT. Translating it yields CASVGVQGTEAFF.